The sequence of this T cell receptor beta chain was determined in a study of blood T cell repertoires in COVID-19. Across the study: The United States, Italy and Spain provided the acute and convalescent COVID-19 samples. PBMCs, B-cell-depleted T cells, or T cells provided the cDNA or gDNA that made up the material.

Original data processing: Amplification of reference gene primers was used by the study to estimate nucleated cell counts. Sequenced by immunoSEQ multiplex PCR; TCRdb stores in-frame clones only, minus some. The V and J calls and clone size come from that table; D and trimming were worked out from the DNA. The sample has about 150,000 clones; roughly 80% are singletons. This clone was counted once. This CDR3 is built from 16 residues. The V and J ends lost 1 base and 2 bases, in that order; junction bases with no gene match: 6. Germline-derived CDR1 and CDR2 are SGHRS and YFSETQ. Material for sequencing was peripheral blood. This TCR was recovered from a woman of 80 years or more with acute or convalescent COVID-19. This chain joins TRBV5-1 and TRBJ1-2; 9 bases are a match to TRBD1. The CDR3 DNA is TGCGCCAGCAGCTTGTTCAACAGGGGGCAGAACTATGGCTACACCTTC. This sequence encodes CASSLFNRGQNYGYTF.